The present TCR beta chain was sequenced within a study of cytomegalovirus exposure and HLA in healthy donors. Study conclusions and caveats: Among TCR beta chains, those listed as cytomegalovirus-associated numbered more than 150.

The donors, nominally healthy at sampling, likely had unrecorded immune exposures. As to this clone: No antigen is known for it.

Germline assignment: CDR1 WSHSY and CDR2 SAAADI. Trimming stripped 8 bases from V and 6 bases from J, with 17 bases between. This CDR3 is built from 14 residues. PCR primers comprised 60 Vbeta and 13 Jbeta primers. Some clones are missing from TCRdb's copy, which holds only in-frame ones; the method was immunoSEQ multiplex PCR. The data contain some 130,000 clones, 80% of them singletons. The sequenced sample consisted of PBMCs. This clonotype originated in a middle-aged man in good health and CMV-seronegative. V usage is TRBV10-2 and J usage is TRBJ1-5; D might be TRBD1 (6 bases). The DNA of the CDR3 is TGCGCCAGCCGGGAGACGGGGGGCTCTCAGCCCCAGCATTTT. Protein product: CASRETGGSQPQHF.